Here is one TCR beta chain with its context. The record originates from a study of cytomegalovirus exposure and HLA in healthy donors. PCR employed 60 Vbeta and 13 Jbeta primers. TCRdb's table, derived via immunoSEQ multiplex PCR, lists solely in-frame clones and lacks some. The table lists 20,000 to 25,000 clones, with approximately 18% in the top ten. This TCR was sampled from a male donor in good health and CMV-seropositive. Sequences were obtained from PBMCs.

In DNA, the CDR3 is TGTGCCAGCAGCGGCAGAGAGCAGGCCCACTATGGCTACACCTTC. Translating it yields CASSGREQAHYGYTF. This rearrangement joins TRBV9 to TRBJ1-2; D not resolved. Per the germline V gene, CDR1 is SGDLS and CDR2 is YYNGEE. The V gene lost 3 bases and the J gene lost 3 bases, with 15 bases spanning the gap. The CDR3 totals 15 residues.